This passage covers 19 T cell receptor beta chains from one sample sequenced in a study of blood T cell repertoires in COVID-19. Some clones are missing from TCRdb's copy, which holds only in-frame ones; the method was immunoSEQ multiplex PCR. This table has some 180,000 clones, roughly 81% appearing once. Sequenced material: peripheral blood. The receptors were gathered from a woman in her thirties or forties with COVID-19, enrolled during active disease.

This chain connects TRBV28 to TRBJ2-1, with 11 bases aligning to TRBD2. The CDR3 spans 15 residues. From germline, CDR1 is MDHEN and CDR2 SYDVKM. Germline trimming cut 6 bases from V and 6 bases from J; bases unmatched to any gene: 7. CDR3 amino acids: CASRTTSGSTNEQFF. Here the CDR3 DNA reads TGTGCCAGCAGAACTACTAGCGGGAGTACCAATGAGCAGTTCTTC.

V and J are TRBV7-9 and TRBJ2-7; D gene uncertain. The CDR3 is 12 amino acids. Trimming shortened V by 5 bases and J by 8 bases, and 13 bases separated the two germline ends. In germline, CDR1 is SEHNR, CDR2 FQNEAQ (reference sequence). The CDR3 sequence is CASSMGWAQQYF. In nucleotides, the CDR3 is TGTGCCAGCAGCATGGGTTGGGCCCAGCAGTACTTC.

This chain's CDR3 is CASSMDRNEQFF. CDR3 DNA: TGTGCCAGCAGCATGGACAGAAATGAGCAGTTCTTC. The chain carries TRBV5-4 and TRBJ2-1; D is perhaps TRBD1 (6 bases). Germline CDR1 SGHNT, CDR2 YYREEE (reference sequence). The CDR3 consists of 12 residues. Trimming shortened V by 4 bases and J by 7 bases, and 9 bases separated the two germline ends.

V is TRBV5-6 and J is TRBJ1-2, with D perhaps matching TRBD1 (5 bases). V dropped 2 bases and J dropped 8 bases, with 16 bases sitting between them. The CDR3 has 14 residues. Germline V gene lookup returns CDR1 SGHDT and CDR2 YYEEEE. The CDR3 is CASSFEGDWRGYTF. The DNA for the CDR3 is TGTGCCAGCAGCTTCGAAGGGGACTGGCGGGGCTACACCTTC. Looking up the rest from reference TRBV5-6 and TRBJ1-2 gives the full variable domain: DAGVTQSPTHLIKTRGQQVTLRCSPKSGHDTVSWYQQALGQGPQFIFQYYEEEERQRGNFPDRFSGHQFPNYSSELNVNALLLGDSALYLCASSFEGDWRGYTFGSGTRLTVV.

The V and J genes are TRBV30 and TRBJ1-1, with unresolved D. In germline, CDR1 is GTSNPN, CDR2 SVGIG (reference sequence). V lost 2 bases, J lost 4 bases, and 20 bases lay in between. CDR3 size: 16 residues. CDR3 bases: TGTGCCTGGAGTCCCCCGAGAACGGGTTTCGGCACTGAAGCTTTCTTT. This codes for CAWSPPRTGFGTEAFF.

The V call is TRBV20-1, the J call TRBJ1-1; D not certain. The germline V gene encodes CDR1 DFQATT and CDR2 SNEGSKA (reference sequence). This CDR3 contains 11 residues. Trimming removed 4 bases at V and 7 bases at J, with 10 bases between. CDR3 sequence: CSAIRRVEAFF. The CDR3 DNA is TGCAGTGCTATCCGACGGGTTGAAGCTTTCTTT.

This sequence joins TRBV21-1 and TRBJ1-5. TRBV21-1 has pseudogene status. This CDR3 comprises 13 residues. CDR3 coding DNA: TGTGCCAGCAGCAAAGGCCGGTTGGAGCCCCAGCATTTT. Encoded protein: CASSKGRLEPQHF.

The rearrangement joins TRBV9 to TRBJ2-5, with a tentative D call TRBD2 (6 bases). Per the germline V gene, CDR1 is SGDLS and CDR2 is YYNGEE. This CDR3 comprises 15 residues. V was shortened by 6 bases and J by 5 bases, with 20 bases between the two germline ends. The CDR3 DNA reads TGTGCCAGCACGTCCTTAGGGAGGCTGGGGGAGACCCAGTACTTC. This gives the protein CASTSLGRLGETQYF.

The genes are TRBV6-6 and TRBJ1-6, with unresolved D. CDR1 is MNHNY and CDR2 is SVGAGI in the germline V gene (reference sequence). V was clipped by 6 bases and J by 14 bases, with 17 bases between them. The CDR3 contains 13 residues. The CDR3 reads CASSPEPAVTLHF. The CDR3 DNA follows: TGTGCCAGCAGCCCCGAGCCCGCGGTCACCCTCCACTTT.

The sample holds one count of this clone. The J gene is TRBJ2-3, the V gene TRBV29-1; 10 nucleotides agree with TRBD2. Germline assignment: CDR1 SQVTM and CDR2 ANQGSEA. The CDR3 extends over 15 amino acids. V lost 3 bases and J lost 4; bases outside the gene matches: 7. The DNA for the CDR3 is TGCAGCGTTGAGTCTAGCGGGAGTGGGTCAGATACGCAGTATTTT. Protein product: CSVESSGSGSDTQYF.

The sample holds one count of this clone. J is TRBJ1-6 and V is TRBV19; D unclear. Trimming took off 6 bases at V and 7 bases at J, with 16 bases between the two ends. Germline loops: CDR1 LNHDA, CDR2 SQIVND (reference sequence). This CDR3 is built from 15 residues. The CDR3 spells CASRLNPYGNSPLHF. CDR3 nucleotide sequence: TGTGCCAGTAGACTAAACCCCTATGGAAATTCACCCCTCCACTTT.

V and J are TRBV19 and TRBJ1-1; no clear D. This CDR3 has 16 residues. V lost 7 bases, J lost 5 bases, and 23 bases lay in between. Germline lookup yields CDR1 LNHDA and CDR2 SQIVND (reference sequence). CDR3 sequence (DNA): TGTGCCAGTACCGGTTTTGGCGGGCCTGGACGGACTGAAGCTTTCTTT. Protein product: CASTGFGGPGRTEAFF.

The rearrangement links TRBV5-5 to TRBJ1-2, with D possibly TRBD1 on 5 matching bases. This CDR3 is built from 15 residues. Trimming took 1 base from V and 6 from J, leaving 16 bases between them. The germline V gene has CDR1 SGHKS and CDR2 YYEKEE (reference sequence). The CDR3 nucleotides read TGTGCCAGCAGCTTGTCCCTGGGGCAGAGTGATGGCTACACCTTC. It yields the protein CASSLSLGQSDGYTF.

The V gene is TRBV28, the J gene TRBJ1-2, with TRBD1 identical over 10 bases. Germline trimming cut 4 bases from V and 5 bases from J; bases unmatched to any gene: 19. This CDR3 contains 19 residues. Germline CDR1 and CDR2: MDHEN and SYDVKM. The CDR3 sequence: CASSYRDRGRDSPRYGYTF. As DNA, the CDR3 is TGTGCCAGCAGTTACAGAGACAGGGGGCGAGATTCACCCCGTTATGGCTACACCTTC.

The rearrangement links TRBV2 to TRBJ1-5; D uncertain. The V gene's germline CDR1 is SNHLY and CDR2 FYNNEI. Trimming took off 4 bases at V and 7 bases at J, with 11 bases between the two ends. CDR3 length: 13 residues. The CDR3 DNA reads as TGTGCCAGCAGTGGAGGCCCCGGCCAGCCCCAGCATTTT. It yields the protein CASSGGPGQPQHF.

Here the CDR3 reads CGGWGEETQYF. CDR3 bases: TGCGGGGGGTGGGGCGAAGAGACCCAGTACTTC. The chain recombines TRBV20-1 with TRBJ2-5; D possibly corresponds to TRBD2 (6 bases). Germline-derived CDR1 and CDR2 are DFQATT and SNEGSKA (reference sequence). The CDR3 has 11 residues.

The CDR3 protein is CASRYQGAIGELFF. The CDR3 coding sequence is TGTGCCAGTAGATACCAGGGGGCGATCGGGGAGCTGTTTTTT. This sequence joins TRBV19 and TRBJ2-2, with TRBD1 identical over 8 bases. This CDR3 has 14 residues. Germline V gene data show CDR1 as LNHDA and CDR2 as SQIVND (reference sequence). The V segment lost 6 bases and the J segment 7 bases; nucleotides outside the gene matches: 7.

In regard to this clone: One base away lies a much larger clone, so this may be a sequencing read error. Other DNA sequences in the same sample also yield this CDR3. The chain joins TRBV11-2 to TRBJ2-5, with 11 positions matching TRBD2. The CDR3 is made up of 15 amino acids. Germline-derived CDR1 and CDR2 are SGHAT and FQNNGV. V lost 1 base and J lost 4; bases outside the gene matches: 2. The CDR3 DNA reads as TGTGCCAGCAGCTTAGTACTAGCGGGGGTAGAGACCCAGTACTTC. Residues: CASSLVLAGVETQYF.

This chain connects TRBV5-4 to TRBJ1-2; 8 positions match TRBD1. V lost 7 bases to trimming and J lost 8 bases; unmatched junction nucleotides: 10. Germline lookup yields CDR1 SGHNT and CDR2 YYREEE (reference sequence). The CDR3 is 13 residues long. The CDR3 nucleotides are TGTGCCAGCCACGACAGGGGCGGTAGAGGCTACACCTTC. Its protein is CASHDRGGRGYTF.